The 23 T cell receptor beta chains reported below all come from one sample, sequenced in a study of blood T cell repertoires in COVID-19. Some clones are missing from TCRdb's copy, which holds only in-frame ones; the method was immunoSEQ multiplex PCR. The table has 430,000 or so clones, around 89% seen once; the top ten hold 1.8%. What was sequenced was PBMCs or T cells enriched from blood (not recorded which). These receptors were obtained from a woman in her thirties or forties who had recovered from COVID-19.

This clone has only one observation. V gene TRBV11-2 combines with J gene TRBJ2-7, with 9 bases that match TRBD2. V lost 3 bases, J lost 0 bases, and 3 bases stayed unmatched. This CDR3 contains 15 residues. From germline, CDR1 is SGHAT and CDR2 FQNNGV. The CDR3 here is CASSFGGRASYEQYF. DNA for the CDR3: TGTGCCAGCAGCTTTGGCGGGAGGGCCTCCTACGAGCAGTACTTC.

The J gene is TRBJ2-7, the V gene TRBV5-6, with 7 bases identical to TRBD1. V was clipped by 2 bases and J by 5 bases; unmatched bases: 13. The CDR3 runs 16 residues. CDR1 and CDR2 from the germline V gene are SGHDT and YYEEEE. This CDR3 is CASSFLTGRLSDEQYF. CDR3 DNA: TGTGCCAGCAGCTTCCTGACAGGGCGCCTCTCTGACGAGCAGTACTTC.

The rearrangement uses TRBV15 and TRBJ1-1; no firm D call. V was shortened by 1 base and J by 12 bases, with 15 bases between the two germline ends. CDR1 is LNHNV and CDR2 is YYDKDF in the germline V gene (reference sequence). This CDR3 spans 13 amino acids. The CDR3 region has the DNA TGTGCCACCAGCAGAGTCGGGGAGGGTGACTCTTTCTTT. Protein sequence: CATSRVGEGDSFF.

The V call is TRBV27, the J call TRBJ2-7, with TRBD2 matching 8 bases. Losses at the gene ends were 5 bases for V and 9 bases for J; bases not matched to a gene: 9. Germline values: CDR1 MNHEY, CDR2 SMNVEV (reference sequence). The CDR3 is made up of 13 amino acids. The CDR3 DNA reads as TGTGCCAGCAGTAACCCCGGGAGGGCAGGGCAGTACTTC. Translation: CASSNPGRAGQYF.

The chain uses TRBV7-2 and TRBJ2-3; TRBD1 is a possible D gene (5 bases). Germline V gene lookup returns CDR1 SGHTA and CDR2 FQGNSA. This CDR3 is 13 amino acids long. V dropped 1 base and J dropped 7 bases, with 9 bases sitting between them. The CDR3 loop is CASSLGRVYTQYF. The CDR3 coding sequence is TGTGCCAGCAGCTTAGGCAGGGTCTATACGCAGTATTTT.

There are a few counts of this clone. The rearrangement uses TRBV6-5 and TRBJ1-5, with 9 nucleotides matching TRBD1. Losses at the gene ends were 6 bases for V and 5 bases for J; bases not matched to a gene: 8. The CDR3 contains 15 residues. Per the germline V gene, CDR1 is MNHEY and CDR2 is SVGAGI. CDR3 nucleotides: TGTGCCAGCAGACACGGGACAGGGAATCATCAGCCCCAGCATTTT. This translates into CASRHGTGNHQPQHF.

The chain uses TRBV5-1 and TRBJ2-7; 9 bases are a match to TRBD2. This CDR3 contains 14 residues. Germline loops: CDR1 SGHRS, CDR2 YFSETQ. With 6 bases clipped from V and 7 bases from J, the junction kept 11 bases outside the gene matches. The CDR3 sequence is CASNHNSGSGEQYF. Here the CDR3 DNA reads TGCGCCAGCAACCATAATAGCGGGAGTGGAGAGCAGTACTTC.

The V call is TRBV24-1, the J call TRBJ2-5; weak D call: TRBD1 (7 bases). The CDR3 consists of 13 residues. V was shortened by 7 bases and J by 2 bases, with 10 bases between the two germline ends. The germline V gene has CDR1 KGHDR and CDR2 SFDVKD. The CDR3 here is CATRGGQQETQYF. The DNA for the CDR3 is TGTGCCACCAGGGGGGGACAGCAAGAGACCCAGTACTTC.

This chain joins TRBV4-3 and TRBJ2-7; TRBD2 is a possible D gene (6 bases). Per germline, CDR1 LGHNA and CDR2 YSLEER. The CDR3 is 15 amino acids. V was shortened by 3 bases and J by 4 bases, with 16 bases between the two germline ends. CDR3 DNA: TGCGCCAGCAGCCATCAACGGGAGAGTGGGTACGAGCAGTACTTC. Protein product: CASSHQRESGYEQYF.

This chain connects TRBV7-9 to TRBJ1-6; 9 bases align to TRBD1. Per germline, CDR1 SEHNR and CDR2 FQNEAQ (reference sequence). This CDR3 is 15 amino acids long. Unmatched junction bases numbered 7, after V lost 5 bases and J lost 8 bases. CDR3 DNA sequence: TGTGCCAGCAGCCACGACAGGGGGAGAGATTCACCCCTCCACTTT. This gives the protein CASSHDRGRDSPLHF.

V is TRBV10-1 and J is TRBJ2-5, with D maybe TRBD1 (5 bases). Germline CDR1 WNHNN, CDR2 SYGVQD (reference sequence). CDR3 size: 14 residues. V lost 0 bases, J lost 4 bases, and 9 bases lay in between. CDR3 amino acids: CASSESVGAETQYF. CDR3 DNA sequence: TGCGCCAGCAGTGAGTCTGTAGGGGCAGAGACCCAGTACTTC.

CDR3 loop: CASPQVRTSAYTDTQYF. The DNA for the CDR3 is TGTGCCAGCCCCCAGGTCAGGACTAGCGCATACACAGATACGCAGTATTTT. The chain employs TRBV3-1 (or the pseudogene TRBV3-2) and TRBJ2-3, with TRBD2 matching 9 bases. The ends lost 8 bases at V and 2 bases at J; junction bases unmatched: 14. There are 17 residues in the CDR3. Germline CDR1 is LGHDT and CDR2 is YNNKEL (reference sequence).

This rearrangement joins TRBV25-1 to TRBJ2-2; D possibly corresponds to TRBD1 (6 bases). Germline V gene data show CDR1 as MGHDK and CDR2 as SYGVNS. V lost 3 bases and J lost 1, with 12 bases in between. This CDR3 contains 16 residues. The CDR3 DNA reads as TGTGCCAGCAGTGACGTGACAGGAGGGAACACCGGGGAGCTGTTTTTT. It yields the protein CASSDVTGGNTGELFF.

The chain is built from TRBV19 and TRBJ1-2; possible D gene TRBD1, 6 bases. The ends were cut back, 5 bases at V and 5 bases at J, with 15 bases in the middle. Germline lookup yields CDR1 LNHDA and CDR2 SQIVND (reference sequence). The CDR3 runs 14 residues. Written as DNA, the CDR3 is TGTGCCAGTAGTCCAGCGGGGGCAGGATATGGCTACACCTTC. This sequence encodes CASSPAGAGYGYTF. The full variable domain, completed using reference TRBV19 and TRBJ1-2, is DGGITQSPKYLFRKEGQNVTLSCEQNLNHDAMYWYRQDPGQGLRLIYYSQIVNDFQKGDIAEGYSVSREKKESFPLTVTSAQKNPTAFYLCASSPAGAGYGYTFGSGTRLTVV.

This sequence joins TRBV4-3 and TRBJ1-2, with 11 nucleotides matching TRBD1. CDR1 LGHNA and CDR2 YSLEER come from the germline V gene. The junction had 5 bases not matched to a gene; V was cut back by 4 bases and J by 4 bases. The CDR3 runs to 15 residues. The chain's CDR3 is CASSPGQGAGYGYTF. CDR3 in DNA: TGCGCCAGCAGCCCCGGACAGGGGGCCGGCTATGGCTACACCTTC.

The V and J genes are TRBV7-2 and TRBJ2-7; possible D gene TRBD1, 6 bases. CDR3 size: 15 residues. Trimming removed 5 bases at V and 7 bases at J, with 21 bases between. Germline values: CDR1 SGHTA, CDR2 FQGNSA. CDR3: CASSQGVQGFREQYF. CDR3 in DNA: TGTGCCAGCAGCCAAGGGGTACAGGGCTTTAGGGAGCAGTACTTC.

This clone was recorded once. This sequence joins TRBV7-6 and TRBJ2-2, with TRBD1 matching 10 bases. Unmatched junction bases numbered 8, after V lost 6 bases and J lost 4 bases. The CDR3 sequence is 16 residues long. Germline lookup yields CDR1 SGHVS and CDR2 FNYEAQ. The CDR3 region has the DNA TGTGCCAGCAGTAGGACCGGGACAGGGGTCACCGGGGAGCTGTTTTTT. Protein product: CASSRTGTGVTGELFF.

The gene calls are TRBV2 and TRBJ2-1; D unclear. This CDR3 comprises 12 residues. Germline CDR1 reads SNHLY; CDR2 reads FYNNEI. Trimming removed 6 bases at V and 7 bases at J, with 10 bases between. CDR3 coding DNA: TGTGCCAGCAGACCCAGAAAGAATGAGCAGTTCTTC. Amino acid sequence: CASRPRKNEQFF.

J is TRBJ2-1 and V is TRBV9, with 13 bases that match TRBD2. The CDR3 sequence is 14 residues long. CDR1 is SGDLS, CDR2 YYNGEE, per germline. V lost 5 bases to trimming and J lost 10 bases; unmatched junction nucleotides: 6. In DNA form, the CDR3 reads TGTGCCAGCAGGGAAGGACTAGCGGGAGAAGAGCAGTTCTTC. It is translated as CASREGLAGEEQFF.

The chain is built from TRBV5-1 and TRBJ2-7; 14 positions match TRBD2. CDR3 length: 16 amino acids. Germline V gene data show CDR1 as SGHRS and CDR2 as YFSETQ. Trimming removed 4 bases from V and 3 bases from J; junction bases left unmatched: 6. The CDR3 loop is CASSQGLAGAGYEQYF. The CDR3 DNA reads TGCGCCAGCAGCCAGGGACTAGCGGGAGCTGGCTACGAGCAGTACTTC.

The chain is built from TRBV12-3 or TRBV12-4 and TRBJ2-2; D ambiguous. V shed 6 bases and J shed 0 bases, with 5 bases lying between them. The CDR3 covers 13 residues. CDR3 sequence: CASRLANTGELFF. The CDR3, as DNA: TGTGCCAGCAGACTCGCGAACACCGGGGAGCTGTTTTTT.

This clone was found once. The chain couples TRBV6-5 to TRBJ2-2; D is unclear. Germline V gene data show CDR1 as MNHEY and CDR2 as SVGAGI. V lost 0 bases and J 1 base, leaving 6 bases between the germline ends. CDR3 length: 15 residues. The CDR3 DNA reads as TGTGCCAGCAGTTACTCGGCGGAGAACACCGGGGAGCTGTTTTTT. Its protein is CASSYSAENTGELFF.

The V call is TRBV18, the J call TRBJ2-7; TRBD1 aligns across 10 bases. This CDR3 contains 14 residues. Germline lookup yields CDR1 KGHSH and CDR2 LQKENI. Trimming took 4 bases from V and 6 from J; bases not matched to a gene: 6. The CDR3 DNA follows: TGTGCCAGCTCACAAGCCGGGACAGGGGCCGAGCAGTACTTC. This translates into CASSQAGTGAEQYF.